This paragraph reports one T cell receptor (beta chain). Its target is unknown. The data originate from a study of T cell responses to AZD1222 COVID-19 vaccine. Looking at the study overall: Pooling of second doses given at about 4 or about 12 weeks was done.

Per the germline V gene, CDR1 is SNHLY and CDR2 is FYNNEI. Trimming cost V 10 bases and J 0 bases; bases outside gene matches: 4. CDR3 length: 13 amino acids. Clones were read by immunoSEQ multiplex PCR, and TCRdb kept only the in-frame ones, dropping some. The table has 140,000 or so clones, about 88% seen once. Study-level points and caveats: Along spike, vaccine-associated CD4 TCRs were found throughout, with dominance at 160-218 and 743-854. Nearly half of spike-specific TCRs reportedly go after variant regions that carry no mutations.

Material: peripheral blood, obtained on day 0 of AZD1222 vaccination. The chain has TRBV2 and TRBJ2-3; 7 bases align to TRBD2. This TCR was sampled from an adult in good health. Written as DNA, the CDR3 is TGTGCCACCAGAGCGGGAAGCACAGATACGCAGTATTTT. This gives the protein CATRAGSTDTQYF.